The TCR beta chain under discussion was sequenced for a study of blood T cell repertoires in COVID-19. Study overall: Some COVID-19 samples were acute and others convalescent; all came from the United States, Italy and Spain. PBMCs, B-cell-depleted T cells, or T cells provided the cDNA or gDNA that made up the material.

In the study's own analysis: Amplification of reference gene primers provided the estimated nucleated cell counts. Only in-frame clones appear in the TCRdb table, and some are missing; sequencing was by immunoSEQ multiplex PCR. That table supplies the V and J calls and clone size; D and trimming were determined from the DNA. In the table there are about 160,000 clones, 85% of which are singletons. The length of the CDR3 is 13 residues. The ends lost 6 bases at V and 8 bases at J; junction bases unmatched: 2. CDR1 is ENHRY, CDR2 SYGVKD, per germline. The V and J genes are TRBV10-3 and TRBJ1-4; 11 bases align to TRBD1. The TCR originated in a human donor with acute or convalescent COVID-19. The donor label of this sample is uncertain. Sequenced: peripheral blood. The CDR3 nucleotides read TGTGCCATCAGGGGGACAGGGGGAGAAAAACTGTTTTTT. It codes for CAIRGTGGEKLFF.